Listed below are T cell receptor beta chains from one sample, sequenced in a study of T cells in Graves' hyperthyroidism and ophthalmopathy. One entry per CDR3 protein, called by TCRdb with MiXCR from the multiplex PCR reads. The repertoire consists of about 180,000 distinct CDR3 sequences, with around 15% occurring once and the leading ten covering around 27%. The source material was blood. The receptors here all came from a woman in her 50s with Graves' hyperthyroidism. Each CDR3 is given with its conserved first and last residue. D genes are given only for firm matches. Size values are once, few and many counts, or a class for expanded clones, and some rows have none.

V gene	D gene	clone size	J gene	CDR3 DNA	CDR3 protein
TRBV5-1	NA	many	TRBJ1-4	TGCGCCAGCAGCTTTTCTGGAAAACTGTTTTTT	CASSFSGKLFF
TRBV5-1	NA	few	TRBJ1-4	TGCGCCAGCAGCTTGGTTGACAGCACTAATGAAAAACTGTTTTTT	CASSLVDSTNEKLFF
TRBV20-1	NA	many	TRBJ1-1	TGCAGTGCTAGAGATGGGGAGGCTGAACGGATGAACACTGAAGCTTTCTTT	CSARDGEAERMNTEAFF
TRBV6-1	TRBD1	many	TRBJ1-2	TGTGCCAGCAGGGGACAGGGGTTTGGTAGCATAAATGGCTACACCTTC	CASRGQGFGSINGYTF
TRBV7-2	TRBD2	many	TRBJ2-3	TGTGCCAGCAGCTTACTAGCGGGGCCAGATACGCAGTATTTT	CASSLLAGPDTQYF
TRBV5-1	TRBD1	many	TRBJ2-7	TGCGCCAGCAGCTTTGCCCCAACCGGGACAGCCATCTACGAGCAGTACTTC	CASSFAPTGTAIYEQYF
TRBV7-9	NA	many	TRBJ1-3	TGTGCCAGCAGCTTCGAAGGGACTGGAAACACCATATATTTT	CASSFEGTGNTIYF
TRBV20-1	NA	NA	TRBJ1-1	TGCAGTGCTAGAGATGGGGCAGGGACTGAAGCTTTCTTT	CSARDGAGTEAFF
TRBV19	NA	many	TRBJ2-3	TGTGCCAGTAGTATAAACAGGCGCACAGATACGCAGTATTTT	CASSINRRTDTQYF
TRBV19	NA	few	TRBJ1-3	TGTGCCAGCATATCCAACTCTGGAAACACCATATATTTT	CASISNSGNTIYF
TRBV11-3	NA	few	TRBJ2-3	TGTGCCAGCAGCTTAGAGGGGGCAACAGATACGCAGTATTTT	CASSLEGATDTQYF
TRBV10-3	NA	NA	TRBJ1-2	TGTGCCATCAGTGAGAAGGAGGGCTGGGACTATGGCTACACCTTC	CAISEKEGWDYGYTF
TRBV11-2	NA	many	TRBJ1-3	TGTGCCAGCAGCTTAGTAAGGGGAGGAAACACCATATATTTT	CASSLVRGGNTIYF
TRBV28	TRBD1	many	TRBJ1-2	TGTGCCAGCCGACGTACCGGGACAGGGGGTGGCTACACCTTC	CASRRTGTGGGYTF
TRBV6-1	TRBD1	many	TRBJ1-2	TGTGCCAGCAGTGAGGACAGGGGTCTGAAGGGCTACACCTTC	CASSEDRGLKGYTF
TRBV5-5	NA	many	TRBJ1-1	TGTGCCAGCAGCTTTTACCCGGGACCTAACACTGAAGCTTTCTTT	CASSFYPGPNTEAFF
TRBV7-2	NA	NA	TRBJ1-1	TGTGCCAGCAGTGAAGCCATGACAGAAGCTTTCTTT	CASSEAMTEAFF
TRBV10-3	NA	few	TRBJ2-7	TGTGCCATCGGTCCACAGACTACCTACGAGCAGTACTTC	CAIGPQTTYEQYF
TRBV3-1	NA	many	TRBJ2-5	TGTGCCAGCAGCCAAGCAGTAGCGCGGGAGACCCAGTACTTC	CASSQAVARETQYF
TRBV28	TRBD2	many	TRBJ2-1	TGTGCCAGCACCGATGCGGGGGGGCTAAGCAATGAGCAGTTCTTC	CASTDAGGLSNEQFF
TRBV20-1	TRBD2	many	TRBJ2-7	TGCAGTGCTAAAGGGGTTGTCGGGGGGGAAAACTCCTACGAGCAGTACTTC	CSAKGVVGGENSYEQYF
TRBV11-2	TRBD1	many	TRBJ1-4	TGTGCCAGCAGCTTCATGGGTCGGGACAGGGGTGCAACTAATGAAAAACTGTTTTTT	CASSFMGRDRGATNEKLFF
TRBV28	NA	many	TRBJ1-5	TGTGCCAGCAGTTTGGTACGTCTAAATCAGCCCCAGCATTTT	CASSLVRLNQPQHF